A single sample is the source of the 30 T cell receptor beta chains below, sequenced in a study of OX40 agonist ivuxolimab in advanced cancers. The protocol was immunoSEQ multiplex PCR, while the TCRdb copy is restricted to in-frame clones and leaves out a portion. The table has 95,000 to 150,000 clones, roughly 93% seen once. Material: CD4+ or CD8+ T cells sorted from blood, obtained in a trial of the OX40 agonist ivuxolimab. These receptors were taken from an adult with an advanced solid tumor such as melanoma, head and neck, liver or kidney cancer.

V gene TRBV9 combines with J gene TRBJ2-3; 11 bases match TRBD2. Germline V gene data show CDR1 as SGDLS and CDR2 as YYNGEE. V was pared by 3 bases and J by 2 bases, with 2 bases of the junction left unmatched. The CDR3 has 15 residues. CDR3 nucleotides: TGTGCCAGCAGCGGTAGCGGGGGGGCCACAGATACGCAGTATTTT. Encoded protein: CASSGSGGATDTQYF. Drawing the rest from reference TRBV9 and TRBJ2-3, the complete variable domain is DSGVTQTPKHLITATGQRVTLRCSPRSGDLSVYWYQQSLDQGLQFLIQYYNGEERAKGNILERFSAQQFPDLHSELNLSSLELGDSALYFCASSGSGGATDTQYFGPGTRLTVL.

The chain is built from TRBV27 and TRBJ2-3, with D unclear. The V and J ends lost 5 bases and 0 bases respectively, with 12 bases between them. The germline CDR1 and CDR2 sequences are MNHEY and SMNVEV (reference sequence). There are 15 residues in the CDR3. Here the CDR3 reads CASSRLTPSTDTQYF. The CDR3, as DNA: TGTGCCAGCAGTCGTCTTACACCTAGCACAGATACGCAGTATTTT.

This chain links TRBV2 with TRBJ2-2; 10 bases align to TRBD2. This CDR3 contains 17 residues. The germline CDR1 and CDR2 sequences are SNHLY and FYNNEI. V lost 5 bases, J lost 5 bases, and 11 bases stayed unmatched. The chain's CDR3 is CASSRFLGSGGTGELFF. CDR3 bases: TGTGCCAGCAGTAGATTCTTAGGTAGCGGGGGGACCGGGGAGCTGTTTTTT.

The chain carries TRBV28 and TRBJ1-3; D gene unclear. V lost 6 bases, J lost 5 bases, and 8 bases lay in between. Germline V gene lookup returns CDR1 MDHEN and CDR2 SYDVKM. This CDR3 is built from 12 residues. The CDR3 region has the DNA TGTGCCAGCAGGTCCACACGAAACACCATATATTTT. Translation gives CASRSTRNTIYF.

V and J are TRBV7-6 and TRBJ1-4, with a tentative D call TRBD1 (5 bases). V lost 5 bases to trimming and J lost 10 bases, with 8 bases between them. Germline V gene lookup returns CDR1 SGHVS and CDR2 FNYEAQ. The CDR3 has 11 residues. The CDR3 loop is CASSPRGKLFF. CDR3 DNA: TGTGCCAGCAGCCCGAGGGGAAAACTGTTTTTT.

This chain's CDR3 is CASSLAGGYNEQFF. In DNA, the CDR3 is TGTGCCAGCAGCTTAGCGGGAGGCTACAATGAGCAGTTCTTC. The rearrangement links TRBV7-2 to TRBJ2-1, with a weak D call TRBD2 (6 bases). This CDR3 has 14 residues. The V and J ends lost 0 bases and 3 bases respectively, with 6 bases between them. Germline V gene sequence: CDR1 SGHTA, CDR2 FQGNSA.

The rearrangement uses TRBV6-1 and TRBJ1-5, with TRBD1 matching 10 bases. After removal of 4 bases from V and 6 bases from J, the junction contained 9 bases not matched to a gene. This CDR3 has 16 residues. Per germline, CDR1 MNHNS and CDR2 SASEGT. The CDR3 coding sequence is TGTGCCAGCAGTGCCCGGGACAGGGGATCTAGTCAGCCCCAGCATTTT. This codes for CASSARDRGSSQPQHF.

This chain uses TRBV18 with TRBJ2-1; D may match TRBD1 or TRBD2 (6 bases each). Germline V CDR1 and CDR2: KGHSH, LQKENI. Trimming left V 2 bases short and J 4 bases short, with 12 bases between. CDR3 length equals 15 residues. The CDR3: CASSPFGGAYNEQFF. In DNA, the CDR3 is TGTGCCAGCTCACCATTCGGGGGCGCTTACAATGAGCAGTTCTTC.

The CDR3 bases are TGTGCCAGCAGCTTCGCGCCGGACGGATACAATGAGCAGTTCTTC. Protein: CASSFAPDGYNEQFF. The chain carries TRBV7-8 and TRBJ2-1; no firm D call. Trimming pared 3 bases from V and 4 bases from J, leaving 13 bases between. CDR3 length: 15 amino acids. Germline CDR1 SGHVS, CDR2 FQNEAQ.

The V gene is TRBV28, the J gene TRBJ1-2; D gene uncertain. Germline V gene sequence: CDR1 MDHEN, CDR2 SYDVKM. The V end lost 6 bases, the J end lost 5 bases, and 10 bases lay between the germline ends. The CDR3 contains 12 residues. The CDR3 is CASSLGRYGYTF. CDR3 nucleotides: TGTGCCAGCAGCTTAGGGAGATATGGCTACACCTTC.

The chain uses TRBV5-1 and TRBJ2-1; the D gene is possibly TRBD1 (5 bases). CDR3 length: 15 residues. V was shortened by 0 bases and J by 1 base, with 8 bases between the two germline ends. In germline, CDR1 is SGHRS, CDR2 YFSETQ. The CDR3 reads CASSLEGASYNEQFF. Here the CDR3 DNA reads TGCGCCAGCAGCTTGGAAGGGGCGTCCTACAATGAGCAGTTCTTC.

The chain recombines TRBV29-1 with TRBJ2-2, with D perhaps matching TRBD1 (6 bases). Trimming cost V 2 bases and J 5 bases, with 12 bases left between them. Germline CDR1 and CDR2: SQVTM and ANQGSEA. CDR3 size: 14 residues. The CDR3 is CSVETPRGTGELFF. The CDR3 DNA is TGCAGCGTTGAAACCCCCAGGGGAACCGGGGAGCTGTTTTTT.

The V and J genes are TRBV19 and TRBJ1-4, with no clear D. The CDR3 is 14 residues long. The V end was cut by 3 bases, the J end by 7 bases, with 12 bases between. Germline CDR1 reads LNHDA; CDR2 reads SQIVND (reference sequence). The CDR3 is CASSIGRLAEKLFF. The CDR3 DNA reads TGTGCCAGTAGTATCGGCAGGCTTGCTGAAAAACTGTTTTTT.

Note on this clone: Other nucleotide sequences from this sample produce the same CDR3. This chain uses TRBV5-5 with TRBJ2-7; perhaps TRBD1 as D (5 bases). The CDR3 is 14 residues long. From germline, CDR1 is SGHKS and CDR2 YYEKEE (reference sequence). Trimming left V 0 bases short and J 0 bases short, with 7 bases between. As DNA, the CDR3 is TGTGCCAGCAGCTTGGGGCAGGGCTCCTACGAGCAGTACTTC. Translated: CASSLGQGSYEQYF.

The chain joins TRBV7-8 to TRBJ1-4, with D unresolved. Trimming shortened V by 0 bases and J by 4 bases, and 18 bases separated the two germline ends. Germline V CDR1 and CDR2: SGHVS, FQNEAQ. The CDR3 is made up of 18 amino acids. CDR3 amino acids: CASSLAQVSGGLNEKLFF. In nucleotides, the CDR3 is TGTGCCAGCAGCTTAGCGCAGGTTTCCGGCGGCCTTAATGAAAAACTGTTTTTT.

This CDR3 is CASSPRTVYNEQFF. The CDR3 nucleotides read TGTGCCAGCAGCCCTAGAACGGTTTACAATGAGCAGTTCTTC. The rearrangement joins TRBV7-2 to TRBJ2-1, with D hard to call. V dropped 5 bases and J dropped 4 bases, with 12 bases sitting between them. Germline V gives CDR1 SGHTA, CDR2 FQGNSA. CDR3 length: 14 amino acids. The variable domain in full, completed from reference TRBV7-2 and TRBJ2-1, reads GAGVSQSPSNKVTEKGKDVELRCDPISGHTALYWYRQSLGQGLEFLIYFQGNSAPDKSGLPSDRFSAERTGGSVSTLTIQRTQQEDSAVYLCASSPRTVYNEQFFGPGTRLTVL.

J is TRBJ2-1 and V is TRBV7-3, with D unresolved. V shed 3 bases and J shed 9 bases, with 6 bases lying between them. CDR3 length equals 11 residues. The V gene's germline CDR1 is SGHTA and CDR2 FQGTGA. DNA of the CDR3: TGTGCCAGCAGCTTTGGCCCTGAGCAGTTCTTC. Protein sequence: CASSFGPEQFF.

This chain connects TRBV7-3 to TRBJ2-5; perhaps TRBD1 as D (7 bases). The DNA end lines up better with TRBJ2-7; the J call may be wrong. This CDR3 has 13 residues. Germline CDR1 is SGHTA and CDR2 is FQGTGA. CDR3 sequence: CASSPIRGDEQYF. DNA of the CDR3: TGTGCCAGCAGCCCAATCAGGGGGGACGAGCAGTACTTC.

The rearrangement joins TRBV7-2 to TRBJ2-3, with TRBD2 matching 11 bases. The V gene end was trimmed by 4 bases and the J gene end by 11 bases; junction bases not matched to a gene: 14. The CDR3 extends over 16 amino acids. CDR1 and CDR2 (germline): SGHTA, FQGNSA. CDR3: CASSSTPGLAVRGQYF. CDR3 sequence (DNA): TGTGCCAGCAGCTCTACGCCGGGACTAGCGGTTCGAGGGCAGTATTTT.

The chain recombines TRBV11-1 with TRBJ2-3; TRBD1 might be the D (5 bases). Trimming took off 5 bases at V and 4 bases at J, with 16 bases between the two ends. CDR3 length: 15 amino acids. Per germline, CDR1 SGHAT and CDR2 FQDESV (reference sequence). This CDR3 is CASSPPGRVSDTQYF. The CDR3 coding sequence is TGTGCCAGCAGCCCCCCCGGCAGGGTCTCAGATACGCAGTATTTT. The whole variable domain, remainder taken from reference TRBV11-1 and TRBJ2-3, is EAEVAQSPRYKITEKSQAVAFWCDPISGHATLYWYRQILGQGPELLVQFQDESVVDDSQLPKDRFSAERLKGVDSTLKIQPAELGDSAMYLCASSPPGRVSDTQYFGPGTRLTVL.

The chain employs TRBV4-1 and TRBJ1-4, with D possibly TRBD1 on 6 matching bases. Germline values: CDR1 MGHRA, CDR2 YSYEKL. Trimming stripped 6 bases from V and 7 bases from J, with 30 bases between. The CDR3 spans 19 residues. CDR3 loop: CASSFVSMGLQGRTEKLFF. The CDR3 coding sequence is TGCGCCAGCAGTTTCGTATCGATGGGTTTACAGGGTAGGACTGAAAAACTGTTTTTT.

The chain links TRBV9 to TRBJ1-1; 7 bases match TRBD1. Germline V gene sequence: CDR1 SGDLS, CDR2 YYNGEE. V trimming: 0 bases; J trimming: 1 base; junction bases outside the gene matches: 3. The CDR3 extends over 15 amino acids. The CDR3 protein is CASSVEWTGNTEAFF. CDR3 nucleotide sequence: TGTGCCAGCAGCGTAGAATGGACAGGGAACACTGAAGCTTTCTTT.

The chain recombines TRBV10-3 with TRBJ2-7, with D perhaps assigned TRBD1 or TRBD2 (6 bases each). This CDR3 region has 15 residues. The V end was cut by 6 bases, the J end by 4 bases, with 19 bases between. Germline-derived CDR1 and CDR2 are ENHRY and SYGVKD. CDR3 protein: CAISSDRGRNYEQYF. The CDR3 DNA sequence: TGTGCCATCAGCTCTGACCGGGGGCGCAATTACGAGCAGTACTTC.

This clone was seen a single time. The chain is built from TRBV15 and TRBJ2-7, with a weak D call TRBD2 (5 bases). The CDR3 totals 16 residues. Germline CDR1 is LNHNV and CDR2 is YYDKDF (reference sequence). Trimming left V 1 base short and J 0 bases short, with 13 bases between. The CDR3 nucleotides read TGTGCCACCAGCAGAGGTGGACTGTTAGACTCCTACGAGCAGTACTTC. Its translation is CATSRGGLLDSYEQYF.

The rearrangement joins TRBV28 to TRBJ2-7; D is perhaps TRBD1 (5 bases). The CDR3 is 12 residues long. The V end lost 6 bases, the J end lost 2 bases, and 8 bases lay between the germline ends. Germline V CDR1 and CDR2: MDHEN, SYDVKM. The CDR3 nucleotides are TGTGCCAGCAGATTAGGGGCCTACGAGCAGTACTTC. Its translation is CASRLGAYEQYF.

CDR3 sequence (DNA): TGTGCCAGCAGCTTAGATGGGGGCACGTCCAATGAGCAGTTCTTC. Residues: CASSLDGGTSNEQFF. This rearrangement joins TRBV11-3 to TRBJ2-1, with D possibly TRBD1 on 6 matching bases. CDR1 is SGHNT and CDR2 is YENEEA in the germline V gene. The CDR3 runs to 15 residues. Trimming stripped 0 bases from V and 6 bases from J, with 12 bases between.

The V and J genes are TRBV5-4 and TRBJ2-2; D gene ambiguous. Germline-derived CDR1 and CDR2 are SGHNT and YYREEE (reference sequence). V was pared by 1 base and J by 0 bases, with 10 bases between. This CDR3 contains 16 residues. The CDR3, as DNA: TGTGCCAGCAGCTTGATTCGGGTCTCGAACACCGGGGAGCTGTTTTTT. This translates into CASSLIRVSNTGELFF.

V and J are TRBV18 and TRBJ2-2; the D is unclear. The V end lost 5 bases, the J end lost 5 bases, and 12 bases lay between the germline ends. This CDR3 has 14 residues. Germline CDR1 KGHSH, CDR2 LQKENI. CDR3 loop: CASSKNDPTGELFF. DNA of the CDR3: TGTGCCAGCTCAAAAAACGATCCTACCGGGGAGCTGTTTTTT.

The chain links TRBV19 to TRBJ1-2; tentative D call: TRBD1 (5 bases). The CDR3 runs 13 residues. The germline V and J ends were trimmed by 1 base and 8 bases, with 11 bases remaining between them. The germline gives CDR1 LNHDA, CDR2 SQIVND (reference sequence). The CDR3 spells CASSIAGLPGYTF. The CDR3 DNA follows: TGTGCCAGTAGTATAGCAGGGCTGCCGGGCTACACCTTC.

The genes are TRBV5-1 and TRBJ2-3; TRBD2 aligns across 10 bases. Trimming cost V 7 bases and J 5 bases; bases outside gene matches: 7. Germline CDR1 and CDR2: SGHRS and YFSETQ. The CDR3 contains 14 residues. The CDR3 protein is CASSSGGAEDTQYF. The CDR3 DNA reads as TGCGCCAGCTCGAGCGGGGGGGCCGAAGATACGCAGTATTTT.